This TCR beta chain is drawn from a study of blood T cells in healthy people across ages. Study results and limitations: Unsorted PBMCs prevented conclusive naive versus antigen-experienced comparison. The study found more naive CD4+ cells and higher diversity in long-lived than aged donors. Age advanced and TCR beta diversity per million T cells fell, roughly linearly.

The study drew donors from healthy Caucasian individuals in Russia aged about 6 to 95. This clonotype was counted only a few times. Its target is unknown. Through a sample-barcoded 5' primer and a J-beta primer mix, a second PCR was run for about 6 to 12 cycles. TCRdb reanalysed the 5' RACE reads using MiXCR and keeps one entry per CDR3 protein. The table has around 800,000 distinct CDR3 sequences, 60% to 80% seen once. The V gene's germline CDR1 is SGHRS and CDR2 YFSETQ. V was pared by 5 bases and J by 0 bases, with 9 bases of the junction left unmatched. This CDR3 is built from 16 residues. The sequenced material came from blood. The sequence derives from a man aged 25 to 40 in good health. This sequence joins TRBV5-1 and TRBJ1-2; 8 nucleotides align to TRBD1. For the CDR3, the DNA is TGCGCCAGCAGTATCCCGGACAGGGCTACTAACTATGGCTACACCTTC. Amino acids: CASSIPDRATNYGYTF.